This T cell receptor (beta chain) was sequenced in a study of cytomegalovirus exposure and HLA in healthy donors. Study observations and caveats: Judged likely to be a sequencing artifact was a cluster of highly shared sequence variants.

Details on this clone: Antigen: not known.

The PCR employed 60 Vbeta primers together with 13 Jbeta primers. TCRdb keeps only in-frame clones here, not all; method: immunoSEQ multiplex PCR. The sample lists roughly 290,000 clones, 85% to 90% seen once, with approximately 2% in the top ten. The CDR3 length is 15 residues. V was trimmed by 3 bases and J by 3 bases, leaving 14 bases between them. Germline assignment: CDR1 KGHSH and CDR2 LQKENI. The clonotype was recovered from a woman between 18 and 29 years old in good health and CMV-seronegative. The sequencing input was PBMCs. The V gene is TRBV18, the J gene TRBJ1-1; D not certain. The CDR3: CASSPPPIGYTEAFF. The DNA of the CDR3 is TGTGCCAGCTCACCCCCGCCTATCGGGTACACTGAAGCTTTCTTT.